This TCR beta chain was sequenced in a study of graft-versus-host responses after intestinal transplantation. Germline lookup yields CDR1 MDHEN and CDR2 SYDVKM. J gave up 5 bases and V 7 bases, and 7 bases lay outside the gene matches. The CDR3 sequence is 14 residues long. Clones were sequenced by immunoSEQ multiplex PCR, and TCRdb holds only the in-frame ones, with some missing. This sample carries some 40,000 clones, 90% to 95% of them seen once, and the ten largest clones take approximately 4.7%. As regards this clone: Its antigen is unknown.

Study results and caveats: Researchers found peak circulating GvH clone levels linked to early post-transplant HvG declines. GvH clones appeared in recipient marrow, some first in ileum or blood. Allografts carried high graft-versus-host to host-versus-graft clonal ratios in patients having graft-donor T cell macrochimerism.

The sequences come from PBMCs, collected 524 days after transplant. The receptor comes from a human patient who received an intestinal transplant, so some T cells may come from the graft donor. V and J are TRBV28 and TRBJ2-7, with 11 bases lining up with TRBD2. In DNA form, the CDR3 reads TGTGCCAGCACTATAGCGGGAGGGCAAGACGAGCAGTACTTC. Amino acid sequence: CASTIAGGQDEQYF.